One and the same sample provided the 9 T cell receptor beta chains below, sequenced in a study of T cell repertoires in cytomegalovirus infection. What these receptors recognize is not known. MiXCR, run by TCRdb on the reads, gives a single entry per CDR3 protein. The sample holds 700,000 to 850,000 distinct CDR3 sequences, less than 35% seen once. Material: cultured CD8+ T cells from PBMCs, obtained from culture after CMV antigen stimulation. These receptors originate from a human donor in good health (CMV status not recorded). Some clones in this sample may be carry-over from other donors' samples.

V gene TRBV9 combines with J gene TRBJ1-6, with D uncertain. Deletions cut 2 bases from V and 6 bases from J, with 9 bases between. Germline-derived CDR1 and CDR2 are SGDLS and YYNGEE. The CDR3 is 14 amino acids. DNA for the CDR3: TGTGCCAGCAGCGTTGGCAGCGGTAATTCACCCCTCCACTTT. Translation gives CASSVGSGNSPLHF. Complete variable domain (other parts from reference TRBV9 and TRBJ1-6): DSGVTQTPKHLITATGQRVTLRCSPRSGDLSVYWYQQSLDQGLQFLIQYYNGEERAKGNILERFSAQQFPDLHSELNLSSLELGDSALYFCASSVGSGNSPLHFGNGTRLTVT.

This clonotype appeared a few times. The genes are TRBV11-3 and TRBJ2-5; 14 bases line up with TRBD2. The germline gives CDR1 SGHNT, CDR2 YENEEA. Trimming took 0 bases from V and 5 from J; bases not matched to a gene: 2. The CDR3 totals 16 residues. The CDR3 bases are TGTGCCAGCAGCTTAGATGGACTAGCGGGGGGTGAGACCCAGTACTTC. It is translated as CASSLDGLAGGETQYF.

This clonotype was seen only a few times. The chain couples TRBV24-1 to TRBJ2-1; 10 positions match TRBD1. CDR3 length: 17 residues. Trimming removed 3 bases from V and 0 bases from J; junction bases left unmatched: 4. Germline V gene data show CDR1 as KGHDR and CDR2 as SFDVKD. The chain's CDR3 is CATSDPWTGGSYNEQFF. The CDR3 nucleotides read TGTGCCACCAGTGATCCATGGACAGGGGGCTCCTACAATGAGCAGTTCTTC.

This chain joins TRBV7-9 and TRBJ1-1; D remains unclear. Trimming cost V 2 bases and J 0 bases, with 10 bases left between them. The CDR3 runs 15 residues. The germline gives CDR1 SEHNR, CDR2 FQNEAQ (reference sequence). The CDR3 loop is CASSLLNGMNTEAFF. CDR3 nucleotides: TGTGCCAGCAGCTTACTCAATGGCATGAACACTGAAGCTTTCTTT.

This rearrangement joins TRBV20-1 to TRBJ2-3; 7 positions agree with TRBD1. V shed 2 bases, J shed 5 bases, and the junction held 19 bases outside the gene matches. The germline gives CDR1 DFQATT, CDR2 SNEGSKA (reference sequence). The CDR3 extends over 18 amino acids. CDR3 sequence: CSARHPGTEKEAQDTQYF. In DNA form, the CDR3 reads TGCAGTGCTAGACACCCCGGGACAGAAAAGGAGGCTCAAGATACGCAGTATTTT.

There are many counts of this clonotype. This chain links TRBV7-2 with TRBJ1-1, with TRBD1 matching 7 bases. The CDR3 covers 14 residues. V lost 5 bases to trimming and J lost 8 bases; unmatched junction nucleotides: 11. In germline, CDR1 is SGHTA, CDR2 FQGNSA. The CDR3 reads CASSPDRRAREAFF. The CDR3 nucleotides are TGTGCCAGCAGCCCGGACAGGAGGGCGAGGGAAGCTTTCTTT.

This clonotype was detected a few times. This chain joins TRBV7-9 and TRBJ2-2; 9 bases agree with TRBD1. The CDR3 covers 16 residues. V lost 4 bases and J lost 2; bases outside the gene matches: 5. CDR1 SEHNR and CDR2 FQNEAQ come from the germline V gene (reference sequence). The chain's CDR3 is CASSYNRGLNTGELFF. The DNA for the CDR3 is TGTGCCAGCAGCTACAACAGGGGGCTAAACACCGGGGAGCTGTTTTTT.

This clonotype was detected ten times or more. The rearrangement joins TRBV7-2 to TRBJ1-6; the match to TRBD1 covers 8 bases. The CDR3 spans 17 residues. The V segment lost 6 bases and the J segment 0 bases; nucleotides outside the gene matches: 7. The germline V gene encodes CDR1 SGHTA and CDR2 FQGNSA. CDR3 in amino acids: CASRLGQVYSYNSPLHF. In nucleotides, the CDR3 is TGTGCCAGCAGGCTGGGACAGGTCTACTCCTATAATTCACCCCTCCACTTT.

The CDR3 is CASSQVKSSGNTIYF. The CDR3 DNA reads as TGCGCCAGCAGCCAAGTCAAGAGCTCTGGAAACACCATATATTTT. The rearrangement links TRBV4-1 to TRBJ1-3, with D unclear. Germline lookup yields CDR1 MGHRA and CDR2 YSYEKL. The CDR3 runs 15 residues. Trimming left V 1 base short and J 0 bases short, with 7 bases between.